This TCR beta chain appears in the sequencing data of a study of post-analysis software for immune sequencing data. Looking at the study overall: Courses of disease covered relapsing-remitting, secondary progressive and progressive-relapsing multiple sclerosis. Study-wide results and caveats: Samples prepared in the same batch strongly co-clustered by F measure. Controls significantly exceeded multiple sclerosis patients in normalized Chao1 diversity. Included in a set of four or five TRBV segments more frequent in patients than controls were TRBV5-6, TRBV5-1 and TRBV20-1.

Prepared TCR beta cDNA libraries contained unique molecular identifiers. From roughly 1 to 10 million T cells, hundreds of thousands of cDNA molecules were obtained. TCRdb redid the calling of the PCR reads with MiXCR, one entry per CDR3 protein. Here the sample spans 700,000 to 900,000 distinct CDR3 sequences, under 60% being singletons. The germline CDR1 and CDR2 sequences are MGHRA and YSYEKL. This CDR3 is 14 amino acids long. With V trimmed by 3 bases and J by 4 bases, 6 bases remained unmatched. Comments on this clonotype: Its specificity is not known.

This rearrangement joins TRBV4-1 to TRBJ2-7; TRBD2 aligns across 7 bases. The clonotype was recovered from a girl aged 10 to 17 with multiple sclerosis. Sequenced: blood. In nucleotides, the CDR3 is TGCGCCAGCAGCCAGGAGACTAGCTGGTACGAGCAGTACTTC. It is translated as CASSQETSWYEQYF.